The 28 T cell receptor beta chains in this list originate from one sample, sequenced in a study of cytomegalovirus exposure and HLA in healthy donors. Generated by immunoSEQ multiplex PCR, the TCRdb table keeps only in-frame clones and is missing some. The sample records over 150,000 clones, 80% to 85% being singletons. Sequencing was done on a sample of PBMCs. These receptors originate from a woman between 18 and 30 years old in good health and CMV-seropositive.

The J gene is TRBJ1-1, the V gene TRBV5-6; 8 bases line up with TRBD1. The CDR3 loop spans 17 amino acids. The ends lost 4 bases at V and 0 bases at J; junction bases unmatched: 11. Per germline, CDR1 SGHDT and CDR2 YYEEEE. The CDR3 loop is CASSPGQENFMNTEAFF. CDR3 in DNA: TGTGCCAGCAGCCCGGGACAGGAGAATTTCATGAACACTGAAGCTTTCTTT.

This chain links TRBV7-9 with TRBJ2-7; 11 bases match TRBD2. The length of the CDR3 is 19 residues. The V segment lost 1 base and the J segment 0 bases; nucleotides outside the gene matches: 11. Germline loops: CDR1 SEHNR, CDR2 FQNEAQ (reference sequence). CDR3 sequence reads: CASSLVVGTSGVLSYEQYF. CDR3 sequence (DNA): TGTGCCAGCAGCTTAGTTGTAGGGACTAGCGGCGTACTCTCCTACGAGCAGTACTTC. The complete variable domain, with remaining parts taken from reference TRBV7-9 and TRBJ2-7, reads DTGVSQNPRHKITKRGQNVTFRCDPISEHNRLYWYRQTLGQGPEFLTYFQNEAQLEKSRLLSDRFSAERPKGSFSTLEIQRTEQGDSAMYLCASSLVVGTSGVLSYEQYFGPGTRLTVT.

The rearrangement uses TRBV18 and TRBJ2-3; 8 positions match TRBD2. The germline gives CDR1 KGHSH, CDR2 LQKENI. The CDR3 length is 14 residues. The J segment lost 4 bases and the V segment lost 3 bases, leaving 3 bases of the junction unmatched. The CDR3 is CASSPTSVADTQYF. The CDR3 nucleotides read TGTGCCAGCTCACCGACTAGCGTCGCAGATACGCAGTATTTT.

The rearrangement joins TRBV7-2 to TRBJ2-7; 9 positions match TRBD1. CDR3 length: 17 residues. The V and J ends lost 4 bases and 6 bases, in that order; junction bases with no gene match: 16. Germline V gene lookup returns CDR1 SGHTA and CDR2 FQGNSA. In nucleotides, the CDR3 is TGTGCCAGCAGCTACCGGCCGGTGACAGGGGGAGGAGGCGAGCAGTACTTC. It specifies CASSYRPVTGGGGEQYF. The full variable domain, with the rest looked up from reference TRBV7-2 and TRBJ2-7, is GAGVSQSPSNKVTEKGKDVELRCDPISGHTALYWYRQSLGQGLEFLIYFQGNSAPDKSGLPSDRFSAERTGGSVSTLTIQRTQQEDSAVYLCASSYRPVTGGGGEQYFGPGTRLTVT.

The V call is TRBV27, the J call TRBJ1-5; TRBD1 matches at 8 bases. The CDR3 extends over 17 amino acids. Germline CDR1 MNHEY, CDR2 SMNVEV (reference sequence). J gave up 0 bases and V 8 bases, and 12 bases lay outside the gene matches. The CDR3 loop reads CASGPGTGSYSNQPQHF. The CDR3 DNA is TGTGCCAGCGGTCCTGGGACAGGATCATATAGCAATCAGCCCCAGCATTTT.

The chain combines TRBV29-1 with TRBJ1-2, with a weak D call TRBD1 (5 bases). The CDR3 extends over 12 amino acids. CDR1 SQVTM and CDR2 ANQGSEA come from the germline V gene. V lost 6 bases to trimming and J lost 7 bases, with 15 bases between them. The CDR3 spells CSVVQGSGGYTF. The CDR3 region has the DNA TGCAGCGTGGTTCAGGGCAGTGGTGGCTACACCTTC.

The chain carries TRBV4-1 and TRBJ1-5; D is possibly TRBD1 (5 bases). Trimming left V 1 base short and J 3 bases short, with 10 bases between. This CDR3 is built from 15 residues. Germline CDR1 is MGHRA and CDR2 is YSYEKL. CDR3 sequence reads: CASSQVGGFNQPQHF. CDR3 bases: TGCGCCAGCAGCCAAGTGGGGGGATTCAATCAGCCCCAGCATTTT.

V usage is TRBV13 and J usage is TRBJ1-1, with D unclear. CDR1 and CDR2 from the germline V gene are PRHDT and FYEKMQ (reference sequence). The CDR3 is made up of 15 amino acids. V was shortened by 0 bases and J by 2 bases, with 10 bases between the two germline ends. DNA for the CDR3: TGTGCCAGCAGCTTAGGCCTAAGTCTTAACACTGAAGCTTTCTTT. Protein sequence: CASSLGLSLNTEAFF.

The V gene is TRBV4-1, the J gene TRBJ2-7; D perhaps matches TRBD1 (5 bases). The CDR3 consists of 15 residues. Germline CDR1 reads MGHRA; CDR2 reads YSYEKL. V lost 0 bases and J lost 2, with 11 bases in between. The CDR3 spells CASSQETGTPYEQYF. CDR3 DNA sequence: TGCGCCAGCAGCCAAGAAACAGGAACCCCCTACGAGCAGTACTTC.

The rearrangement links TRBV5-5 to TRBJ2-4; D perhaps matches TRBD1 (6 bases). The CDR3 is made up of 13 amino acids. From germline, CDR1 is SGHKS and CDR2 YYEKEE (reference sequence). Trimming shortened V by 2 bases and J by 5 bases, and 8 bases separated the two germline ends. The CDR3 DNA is TGTGCCAGCAGCTTCCCAGGGGAAAACATTCAGTACTTC. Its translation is CASSFPGENIQYF.

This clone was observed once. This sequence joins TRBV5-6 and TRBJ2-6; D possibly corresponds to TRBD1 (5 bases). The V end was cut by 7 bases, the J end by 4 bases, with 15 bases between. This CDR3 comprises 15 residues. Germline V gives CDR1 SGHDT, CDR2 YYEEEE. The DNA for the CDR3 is TGTGCCAGCTCGAACGGCAGGGTCGGGGCCAACGTCCTGACTTTC. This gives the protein CASSNGRVGANVLTF.

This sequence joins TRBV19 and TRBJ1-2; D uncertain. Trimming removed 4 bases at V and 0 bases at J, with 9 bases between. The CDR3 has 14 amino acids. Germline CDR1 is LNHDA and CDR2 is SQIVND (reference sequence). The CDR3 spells CASSTDPANYGYTF. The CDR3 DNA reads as TGTGCCAGTAGTACAGACCCGGCTAACTATGGCTACACCTTC.

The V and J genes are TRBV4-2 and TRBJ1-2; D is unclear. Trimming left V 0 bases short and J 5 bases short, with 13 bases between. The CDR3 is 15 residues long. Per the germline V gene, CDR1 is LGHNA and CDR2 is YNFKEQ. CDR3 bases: TGTGCCAGCAGCCAAGATTGGGAGAGCGGATATGGCTACACCTTC. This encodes CASSQDWESGYGYTF.

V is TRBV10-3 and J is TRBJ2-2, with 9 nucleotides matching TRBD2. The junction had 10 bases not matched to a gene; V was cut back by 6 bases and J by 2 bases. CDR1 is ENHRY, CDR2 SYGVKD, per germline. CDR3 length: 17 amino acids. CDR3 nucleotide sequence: TGTGCCATCAGGGCTTTAGCGGGGGCGATAAACACCGGGGAGCTGTTTTTT. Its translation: CAIRALAGAINTGELFF.

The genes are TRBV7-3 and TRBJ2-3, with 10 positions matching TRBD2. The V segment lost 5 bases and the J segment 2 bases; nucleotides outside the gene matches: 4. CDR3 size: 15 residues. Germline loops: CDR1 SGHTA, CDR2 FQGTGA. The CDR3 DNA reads TGTGCCAGCAGCCTCACTAGCGGGGTCACAGATACGCAGTATTTT. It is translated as CASSLTSGVTDTQYF.

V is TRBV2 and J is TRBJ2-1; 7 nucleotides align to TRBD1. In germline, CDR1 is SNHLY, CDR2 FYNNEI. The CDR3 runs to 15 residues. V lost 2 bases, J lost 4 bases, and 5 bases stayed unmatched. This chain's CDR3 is CASSERQGEYNEQFF. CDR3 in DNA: TGTGCCAGCAGTGAAAGACAGGGTGAATACAATGAGCAGTTCTTC.

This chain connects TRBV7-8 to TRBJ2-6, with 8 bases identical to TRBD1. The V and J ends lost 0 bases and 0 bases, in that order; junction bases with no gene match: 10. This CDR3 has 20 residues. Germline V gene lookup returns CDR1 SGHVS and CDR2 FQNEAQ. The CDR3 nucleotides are TGTGCCAGCAGCTTAGCTTGGGGGGACAGGATACACTCTGGGGCCAACGTCCTGACTTTC. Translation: CASSLAWGDRIHSGANVLTF.

CDR3 residues: CASSGSGGALEQYF. The CDR3 DNA is TGTGCCAGCAGTGGTAGCGGGGGGGCCCTCGAGCAGTACTTC. The chain carries TRBV2 and TRBJ2-7, with 11 bases lining up with TRBD2. From germline, CDR1 is SNHLY and CDR2 FYNNEI. CDR3 length: 14 amino acids. V lost 4 bases to trimming and J lost 6 bases; unmatched junction nucleotides: 5.

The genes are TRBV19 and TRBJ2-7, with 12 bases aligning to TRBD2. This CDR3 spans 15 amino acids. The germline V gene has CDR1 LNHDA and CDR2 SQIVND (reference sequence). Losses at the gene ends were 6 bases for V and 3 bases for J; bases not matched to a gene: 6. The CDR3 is CASSLAGGLYYEQYF. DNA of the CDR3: TGTGCCAGTAGCCTAGCGGGGGGGCTGTACTACGAGCAGTACTTC.

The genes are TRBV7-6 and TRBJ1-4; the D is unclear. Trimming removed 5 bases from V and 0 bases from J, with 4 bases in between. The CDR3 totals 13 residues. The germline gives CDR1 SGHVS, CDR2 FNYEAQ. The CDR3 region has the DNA TGTGCCAGCAGCGGCACAACTAATGAAAAACTGTTTTTT. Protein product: CASSGTTNEKLFF.

This CDR3 is CASSSAGSETQYF. In DNA form, the CDR3 reads TGCGCCAGCAGCTCAGCGGGGTCGGAGACCCAGTACTTC. This sequence joins TRBV5-1 and TRBJ2-5; 7 bases map to TRBD2. CDR1 and CDR2 from the germline V gene are SGHRS and YFSETQ. V shed 3 bases, J shed 5 bases, and the junction held 4 bases outside the gene matches. This CDR3 region has 13 residues.

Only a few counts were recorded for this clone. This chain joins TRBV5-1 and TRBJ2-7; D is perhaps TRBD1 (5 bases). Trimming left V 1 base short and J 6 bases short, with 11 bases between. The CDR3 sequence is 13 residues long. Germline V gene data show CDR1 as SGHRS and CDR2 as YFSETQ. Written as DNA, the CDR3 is TGCGCCAGCAGCTTGATTCAGGGTCGCGAGCAGTACTTC. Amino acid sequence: CASSLIQGREQYF.

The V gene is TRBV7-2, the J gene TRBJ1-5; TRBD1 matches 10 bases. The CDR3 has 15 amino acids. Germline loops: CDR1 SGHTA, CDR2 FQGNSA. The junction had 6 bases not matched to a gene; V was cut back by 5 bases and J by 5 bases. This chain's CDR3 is CASSPGQGKDQPQHF. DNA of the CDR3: TGTGCCAGCAGCCCGGGACAGGGGAAAGATCAGCCCCAGCATTTT.

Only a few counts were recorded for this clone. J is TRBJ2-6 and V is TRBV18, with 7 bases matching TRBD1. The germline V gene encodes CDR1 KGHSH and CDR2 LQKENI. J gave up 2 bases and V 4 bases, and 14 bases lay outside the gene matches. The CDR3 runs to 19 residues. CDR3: CASSLGAWDRTTGANVLTF. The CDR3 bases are TGTGCCAGCTCACTTGGGGCTTGGGACAGAACTACTGGGGCCAACGTCCTGACTTTC.

CDR3 residues: CASSIGTSTEAFF. The CDR3 region has the DNA TGTGCCAGCAGCATAGGGACATCGACTGAAGCTTTCTTT. This rearrangement joins TRBV6-1 to TRBJ1-1, with D possibly matching TRBD1 (6 bases). Germline lookup yields CDR1 MNHNS and CDR2 SASEGT. This CDR3 spans 13 amino acids. V was pared by 6 bases and J by 5 bases, with 13 bases between.

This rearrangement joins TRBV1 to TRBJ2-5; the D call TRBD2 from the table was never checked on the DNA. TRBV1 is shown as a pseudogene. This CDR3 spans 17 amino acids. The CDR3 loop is CTSSQDRLAGGRETQYF. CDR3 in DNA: TGCACCAGCAGCCAGGACCGACTAGCGGGGGGGCGAGAGACCCAGTACTTC.

CDR3 DNA sequence: TGCGCCAGCCAGGGACTAGCGGGGGGGCCCGATACGCAGTATTTT. Amino acid sequence: CASQGLAGGPDTQYF. V usage is TRBV5-1 and J usage is TRBJ2-3, with 16 bases aligning to TRBD2. Germline assignment: CDR1 SGHRS and CDR2 YFSETQ. The CDR3 is made up of 15 amino acids. V was clipped by 7 bases and J by 6 bases; unmatched bases: 5.

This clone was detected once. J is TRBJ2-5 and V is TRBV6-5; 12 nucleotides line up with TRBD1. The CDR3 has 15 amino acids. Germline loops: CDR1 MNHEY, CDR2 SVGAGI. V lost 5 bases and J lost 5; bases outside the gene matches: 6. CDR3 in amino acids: CASSLRDRGRETQYF. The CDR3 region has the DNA TGTGCCAGCAGTCTGCGGGACAGGGGGCGTGAGACCCAGTACTTC.